Each of the 18 T cell receptor beta chains below was sequenced from the same sample in a study of T cells after yellow fever vaccination. TCRdb re-analysed the 5' RACE reads in MiXCR, keeping a single row per CDR3 protein. The repertoire holds a few hundred thousand distinct CDR3 sequences, with around 4.9% as singletons. Material: CD4+ T cells sorted from PBMCs, obtained on the day of the yellow fever booster vaccination. All receptors come from a man younger than 35 who received the YFV17D yellow fever vaccine.

This clonotype was observed a handful of times. The rearrangement joins TRBV30 to TRBJ1-5; 7 bases are a match to TRBD1. Unmatched junction bases numbered 6, after V lost 5 bases and J lost 5 bases. Germline V gives CDR1 GTSNPN, CDR2 SVGIG (reference sequence). This CDR3 region has 13 residues. The CDR3 DNA is TGTGCCTGGGCGACAGGGTTGGATCAGCCCCAGCATTTT. This encodes CAWATGLDQPQHF.

The V call is TRBV6-1, the J call TRBJ1-2; D not resolved. The CDR3 covers 12 residues. Germline CDR1 is MNHNS and CDR2 is SASEGT. V was cut by 8 bases and J by 0 bases, with 7 bases left in between. The CDR3 loop reads CASLYPNYGYTF. CDR3 DNA: TGTGCCAGCTTATACCCTAACTATGGCTACACCTTC.

Only a few counts were recorded for this clonotype. The chain couples TRBV7-2 to TRBJ2-3, with TRBD2 matching over 8 bases. The CDR3 is 16 residues long. V shed 2 bases and J 5 bases; nucleotides not matched to a gene: 9. The germline V gene has CDR1 SGHTA and CDR2 FQGNSA. CDR3 amino acids: CASSLRVAGRGDTQYF. CDR3 DNA sequence: TGTGCCAGCAGCTTACGGGTAGCGGGGCGGGGAGATACGCAGTATTTT.

This clonotype was counted only a few times. The genes are TRBV7-9 and TRBJ1-1, with 7 bases matching TRBD1. The junction had 4 bases not matched to a gene; V was cut back by 9 bases and J by 3 bases. CDR3 length: 12 amino acids. Germline CDR1 reads SEHNR; CDR2 reads FQNEAQ (reference sequence). This CDR3 reads CASQGGDTEAFF. Written as DNA, the CDR3 is TGTGCCAGTCAGGGGGGGGACACTGAAGCTTTCTTT.

This clonotype came up many times. The chain recombines TRBV6-1 with TRBJ2-1, with D possibly being TRBD1 or TRBD2 (5 bases each). The CDR3 length is 14 residues. Trimming pared 2 bases from V and 6 bases from J, leaving 11 bases between. Germline lookup yields CDR1 MNHNS and CDR2 SASEGT. Here the CDR3 DNA reads TGTGCCAGCAGTGAAATCGGGGCCCGCAATGAGCAGTTCTTC. Protein: CASSEIGARNEQFF.

The chain carries TRBV5-4 and TRBJ2-2; TRBD1 aligns across 8 bases. CDR1 SGHNT and CDR2 YYREEE come from the germline V gene (reference sequence). J gave up 3 bases and V 5 bases, and 6 bases lay outside the gene matches. CDR3 length: 15 residues. CDR3 in DNA: TGTGCCAGCAGATCGGGACAGGCGTACACCGGGGAGCTGTTTTTT. Translated, it gives CASRSGQAYTGELFF.

The V and J genes are TRBV4-3 and TRBJ2-5, with D perhaps TRBD1 or TRBD2 (5 bases each). The CDR3 is 13 residues long. V was cut by 4 bases and J by 9 bases, with 15 bases left in between. CDR1 is LGHNA and CDR2 is YSLEER in the germline V gene. DNA of the CDR3: TGCGCCAGCAGCCCCGGGACCCCAGGTCCCCAGTACTTC. Amino acid sequence: CASSPGTPGPQYF.

The chain joins TRBV5-1 to TRBJ2-5, with D perhaps TRBD1 or TRBD2 (5 bases each). This CDR3 spans 15 amino acids. In germline, CDR1 is SGHRS, CDR2 YFSETQ. Trimming took off 3 bases at V and 1 base at J, with 13 bases between the two ends. DNA of the CDR3: TGCGCCAGCAGCTCCGAGGGACGGAGCCAAGAGACCCAGTACTTC. This translates into CASSSEGRSQETQYF. The variable domain in full, with the rest retrieved from reference TRBV5-1 and TRBJ2-5, is KAGVTQTPRYLIKTRGQQVTLSCSPISGHRSVSWYQQTPGQGLQFLFEYFSETQRNKGNFPGRFSGRQFSNSRSEMNVSTLELGDSALYLCASSSEGRSQETQYFGPGTRLLVL.

This clonotype was counted at least ten times. The chain is built from TRBV14 and TRBJ2-2; D ambiguous. The V gene's germline CDR1 is SGHDN and CDR2 FVKESK. The CDR3 is 18 residues long. Trimming shortened V by 3 bases and J by 2 bases, and 19 bases separated the two germline ends. The CDR3 loop reads CASSHSTPAWVNTGELFF. In nucleotides, the CDR3 is TGTGCCAGCAGCCACTCTACCCCAGCATGGGTTAACACCGGGGAGCTGTTTTTT.

This clonotype was seen a few times. The chain carries TRBV5-1 and TRBJ2-3; D unresolved. Trimming left V 0 bases short and J 2 bases short, with 10 bases between. The CDR3 has 15 residues. In germline, CDR1 is SGHRS, CDR2 YFSETQ. The CDR3 loop is CASSLGSIPTDTQYF. DNA of the CDR3: TGCGCCAGCAGCTTGGGGTCCATCCCCACAGATACGCAGTATTTT.

This chain uses TRBV4-3 with TRBJ2-1; D is perhaps TRBD2 (5 bases). The germline CDR1 and CDR2 sequences are LGHNA and YSLEER. The CDR3 totals 15 residues. V was shortened by 0 bases and J by 9 bases, with 15 bases between the two germline ends. The CDR3 protein is CASSQEGSGSGEQFF. DNA for the CDR3: TGCGCCAGCAGCCAAGAAGGGTCGGGGTCAGGTGAGCAGTTCTTC.

This clonotype appeared a few times. The chain couples TRBV2 to TRBJ1-6, with 11 bases matching TRBD1. The CDR3 is 15 amino acids. The junction had 2 bases not matched to a gene; V was cut back by 5 bases and J by 5 bases. Looked up from germline, CDR1 is SNHLY and CDR2 is FYNNEI. The chain's CDR3 is CASSWDRGDNSPLHF. As DNA, the CDR3 is TGTGCCAGCAGTTGGGACAGGGGGGATAATTCACCCCTCCACTTT.

This clonotype showed up many times. The chain recombines TRBV29-1 with TRBJ2-1; D remains unclear. Germline V gives CDR1 SQVTM, CDR2 ANQGSEA. The CDR3 consists of 12 residues. Trimming took 5 bases from V and 3 from J, leaving 8 bases between them. CDR3 protein: CSVLQHYNEQFF. The CDR3 bases are TGCAGCGTTTTACAGCACTACAATGAGCAGTTCTTC.

This clonotype was observed at least ten times. The chain carries TRBV6-5 and TRBJ1-3; D ambiguous. The CDR3 consists of 16 residues. Trimming took 0 bases from V and 2 from J, leaving 11 bases between them. Germline V gene sequence: CDR1 MNHEY, CDR2 SVGAGI. The CDR3 is CASSYSAARAGNTIYF. DNA for the CDR3: TGTGCCAGCAGTTACTCCGCGGCCCGCGCTGGAAACACCATATATTTT.

This clonotype occurred many times. The chain combines TRBV2 with TRBJ2-2; 7 positions match TRBD1. Looked up from germline, CDR1 is SNHLY and CDR2 is FYNNEI. The CDR3 contains 13 residues. V lost 6 bases to trimming and J lost 6 bases; unmatched junction nucleotides: 4. The CDR3 coding sequence is TGTGCCAGCAGCAGACAGGGTCCCGGGGAGCTGTTTTTT. It encodes CASSRQGPGELFF.

This clonotype was found many times. The V call is TRBV5-1, the J call TRBJ1-5, with D perhaps TRBD1 (5 bases). Germline assignment: CDR1 SGHRS and CDR2 YFSETQ. Trimming took 4 bases from V and 6 from J, leaving 11 bases between them. The CDR3 has 13 residues. The CDR3 DNA reads as TGCGCCAGCAGCCCGTCAGGGCCTCAGCCCCAGCATTTT. This encodes CASSPSGPQPQHF.

The chain is built from TRBV20-1 and TRBJ1-1; tentative D call: TRBD1 (6 bases). CDR3 size: 13 residues. Trimming pared 5 bases from V and 0 bases from J, leaving 10 bases between. Germline CDR1 DFQATT, CDR2 SNEGSKA (reference sequence). CDR3 DNA: TGCAGTGCTGGGAGGGGGATGAACACTGAAGCTTTCTTT. Protein sequence: CSAGRGMNTEAFF.

This clonotype appeared a few times. The J gene is TRBJ2-1, the V gene TRBV5-1; TRBD1 is a possible D gene (7 bases). Germline V gene sequence: CDR1 SGHRS, CDR2 YFSETQ. V dropped 2 bases and J dropped 8 bases, with 11 bases sitting between them. The CDR3 consists of 13 residues. CDR3 DNA: TGCGCCAGCAGCTTTCCCAGGGGGGATGAGCAGTTCTTC. Its protein is CASSFPRGDEQFF.